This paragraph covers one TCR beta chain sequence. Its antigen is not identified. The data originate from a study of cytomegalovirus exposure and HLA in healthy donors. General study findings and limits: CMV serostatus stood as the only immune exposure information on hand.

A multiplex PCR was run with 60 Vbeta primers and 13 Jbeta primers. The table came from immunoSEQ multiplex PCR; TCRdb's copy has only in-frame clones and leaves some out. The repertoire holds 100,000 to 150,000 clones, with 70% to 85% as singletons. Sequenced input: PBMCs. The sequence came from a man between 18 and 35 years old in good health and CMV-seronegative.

The DNA of the CDR3 is TGTGCCAGCAGTCGGACAGGGAATCAGCCCCAGCATTTT. It yields the protein CASSRTGNQPQHF. This chain uses TRBV6-5 with TRBJ1-5, with 8 bases aligning to TRBD1. The CDR3 spans 13 residues. V dropped 5 bases and J dropped 4; count of bases not matched to a gene: 1. CDR1 and CDR2 from the germline V gene are MNHEY and SVGAGI.